This T cell receptor beta chain was captured in a study of T cell responses to AZD1222 COVID-19 vaccine. The repertoire was sequenced with immunoSEQ multiplex PCR; TCRdb's copy has only in-frame clones and lacks some. The sample lists around 80,000 clones, 70% to 90% occurring once. Study results and caveats: An increase in Spike-specific TCR breadth and depth was observed after two AZD1222 doses. A mostly white British donor set with more females was recruited, and clonal diversity was possibly underestimated.

This clone was detected only once. As yet, its antigen is unknown. The CDR3 spans 18 residues. In germline, CDR1 is SGHRS, CDR2 YFSETQ. Between the trimmed V and J ends, which lost 4 bases and 0 bases, there was a span of 20 bases. The input for sequencing was peripheral blood, taken 28 days after the second AZD1222 dose. This receptor was taken from an adult who received the AZD1222 COVID-19 vaccine. The rearrangement uses TRBV5-1 and TRBJ1-3; D is possibly TRBD1 (5 bases). The CDR3 reads CASSELTRGAASGNTIYF. For the CDR3, the DNA is TGCGCCAGCAGCGAACTCACCCGTGGGGCGGCCTCTGGAAACACCATATATTTT.